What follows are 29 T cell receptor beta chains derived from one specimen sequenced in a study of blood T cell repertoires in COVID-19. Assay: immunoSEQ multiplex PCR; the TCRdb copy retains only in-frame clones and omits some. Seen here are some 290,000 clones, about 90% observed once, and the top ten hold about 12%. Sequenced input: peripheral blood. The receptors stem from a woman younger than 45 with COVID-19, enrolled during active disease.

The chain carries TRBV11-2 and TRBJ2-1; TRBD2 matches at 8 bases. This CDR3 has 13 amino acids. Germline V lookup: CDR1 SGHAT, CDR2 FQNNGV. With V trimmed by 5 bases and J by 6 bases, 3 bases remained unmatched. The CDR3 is CASSPGGANEQFF. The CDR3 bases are TGTGCCAGCAGCCCCGGGGGGGCCAATGAGCAGTTCTTC.

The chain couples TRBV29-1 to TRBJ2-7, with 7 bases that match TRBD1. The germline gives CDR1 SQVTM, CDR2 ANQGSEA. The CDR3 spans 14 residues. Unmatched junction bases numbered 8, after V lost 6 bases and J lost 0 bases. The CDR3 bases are TGCAGCGTCGCCGGGACAGCCTCCTCCTACGAGCAGTACTTC. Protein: CSVAGTASSYEQYF.

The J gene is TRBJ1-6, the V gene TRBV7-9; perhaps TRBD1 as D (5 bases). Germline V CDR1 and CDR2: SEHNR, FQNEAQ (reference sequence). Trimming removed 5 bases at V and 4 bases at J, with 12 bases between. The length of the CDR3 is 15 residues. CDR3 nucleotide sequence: TGTGCCAGCAGCCCCGCTGGGGCATATAATTCACCCCTCCACTTT. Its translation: CASSPAGAYNSPLHF.

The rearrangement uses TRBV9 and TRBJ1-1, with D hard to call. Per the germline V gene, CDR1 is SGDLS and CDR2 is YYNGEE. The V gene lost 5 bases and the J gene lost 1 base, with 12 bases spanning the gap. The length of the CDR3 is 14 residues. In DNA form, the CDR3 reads TGTGCCAGCAGGGTGACGGGAGCGAACACTGAAGCTTTCTTT. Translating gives CASRVTGANTEAFF.

The CDR3 reads CASSLGLGAKYEQYF. The CDR3 nucleotides are TGTGCCAGCAGCTTAGGGCTGGGGGCGAAATACGAGCAGTACTTC. The V gene is TRBV11-2, the J gene TRBJ2-7; TRBD1 is a possible D gene (6 bases). CDR1 and CDR2 from the germline V gene are SGHAT and FQNNGV. The CDR3 spans 15 residues. Trimming pared 1 base from V and 4 bases from J, leaving 14 bases between.

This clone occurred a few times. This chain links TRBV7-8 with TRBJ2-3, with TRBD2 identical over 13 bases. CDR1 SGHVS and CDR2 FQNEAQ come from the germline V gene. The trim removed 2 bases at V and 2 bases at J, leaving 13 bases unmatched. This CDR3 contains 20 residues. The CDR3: CASSLLPKLAGGRDTDTQYF. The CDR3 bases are TGTGCCAGCAGCTTACTCCCCAAACTAGCGGGGGGGCGGGACACAGATACGCAGTATTTT.

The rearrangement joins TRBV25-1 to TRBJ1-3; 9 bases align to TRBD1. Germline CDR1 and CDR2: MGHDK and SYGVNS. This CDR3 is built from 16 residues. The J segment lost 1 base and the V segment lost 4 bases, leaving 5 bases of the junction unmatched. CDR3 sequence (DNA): TGTGCCAGCAGTGCAGGACAGGGGAGGTCTGGAAACACCATATATTTT. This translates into CASSAGQGRSGNTIYF.

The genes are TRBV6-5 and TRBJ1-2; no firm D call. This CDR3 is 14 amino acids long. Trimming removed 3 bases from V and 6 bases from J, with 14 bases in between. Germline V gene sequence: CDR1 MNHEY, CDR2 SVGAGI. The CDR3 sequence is CASSYTELPNGYTF. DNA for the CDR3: TGTGCCAGCAGTTATACTGAGCTCCCGAATGGCTACACCTTC.

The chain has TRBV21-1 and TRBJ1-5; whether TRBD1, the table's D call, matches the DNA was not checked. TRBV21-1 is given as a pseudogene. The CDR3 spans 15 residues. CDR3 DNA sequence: TGTGCCAGCAGCAAAAGGGACAGGATCAATCAGCCCCAGCATTTT. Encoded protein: CASSKRDRINQPQHF.

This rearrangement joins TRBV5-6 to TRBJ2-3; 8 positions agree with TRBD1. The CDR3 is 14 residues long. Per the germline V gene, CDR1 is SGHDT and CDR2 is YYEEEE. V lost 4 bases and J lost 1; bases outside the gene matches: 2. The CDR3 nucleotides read TGTGCCAGCAGCATGGGACAGGGCACAGATACGCAGTATTTT. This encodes CASSMGQGTDTQYF.

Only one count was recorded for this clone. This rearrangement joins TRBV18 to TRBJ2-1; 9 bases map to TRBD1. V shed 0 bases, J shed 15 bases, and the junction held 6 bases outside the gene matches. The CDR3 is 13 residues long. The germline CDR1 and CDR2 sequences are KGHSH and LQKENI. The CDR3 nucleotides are TGTGCCAGCTCACCACCGGGACAGGGACGACGGTTCTTC. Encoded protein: CASSPPGQGRRFF.

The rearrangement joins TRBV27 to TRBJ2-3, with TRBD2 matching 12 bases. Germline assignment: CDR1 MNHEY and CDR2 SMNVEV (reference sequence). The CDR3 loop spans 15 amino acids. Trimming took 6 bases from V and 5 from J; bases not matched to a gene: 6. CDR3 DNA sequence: TGTGCCAGCAGAACTAGCGGGGGGCCCTTAGATACGCAGTATTTT. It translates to CASRTSGGPLDTQYF.

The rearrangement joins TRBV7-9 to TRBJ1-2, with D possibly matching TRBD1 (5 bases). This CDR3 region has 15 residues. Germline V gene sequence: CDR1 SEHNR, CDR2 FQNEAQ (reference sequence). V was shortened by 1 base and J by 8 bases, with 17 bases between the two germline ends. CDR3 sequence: CASSLVGRVIEGYTF. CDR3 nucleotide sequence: TGTGCCAGCAGCTTAGTGGGCAGGGTCATCGAAGGCTACACCTTC.

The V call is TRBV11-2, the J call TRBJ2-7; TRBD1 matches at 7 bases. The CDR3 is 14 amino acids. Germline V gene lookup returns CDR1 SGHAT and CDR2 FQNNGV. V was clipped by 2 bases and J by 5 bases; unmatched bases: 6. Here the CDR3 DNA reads TGTGCCAGCAGCTTAACAGGGGAGCAAAACGAGCAGTACTTC. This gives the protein CASSLTGEQNEQYF.

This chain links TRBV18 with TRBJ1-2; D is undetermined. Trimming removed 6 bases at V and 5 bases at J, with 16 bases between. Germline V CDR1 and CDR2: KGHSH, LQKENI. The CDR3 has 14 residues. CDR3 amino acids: CASSIVGGKYGYTF. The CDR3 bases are TGTGCCAGCTCGATTGTTGGCGGGAAGTATGGCTACACCTTC.

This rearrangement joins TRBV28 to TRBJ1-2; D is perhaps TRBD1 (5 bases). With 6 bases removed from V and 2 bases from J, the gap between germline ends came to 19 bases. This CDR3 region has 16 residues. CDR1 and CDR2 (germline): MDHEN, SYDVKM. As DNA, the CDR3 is TGTGCCAGCAGAAACGCTGGGTTGGACACAAACTATGGCTACACCTTC. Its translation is CASRNAGLDTNYGYTF.

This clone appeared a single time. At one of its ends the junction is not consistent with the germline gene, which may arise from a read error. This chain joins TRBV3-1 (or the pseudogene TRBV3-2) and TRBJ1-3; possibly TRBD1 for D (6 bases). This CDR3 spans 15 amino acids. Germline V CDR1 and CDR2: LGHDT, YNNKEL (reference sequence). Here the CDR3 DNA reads TGTGCCAGCATCCAAGACAGGCCCTCTGGAAACACCATATATTTT. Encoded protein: CASIQDRPSGNTIYF.

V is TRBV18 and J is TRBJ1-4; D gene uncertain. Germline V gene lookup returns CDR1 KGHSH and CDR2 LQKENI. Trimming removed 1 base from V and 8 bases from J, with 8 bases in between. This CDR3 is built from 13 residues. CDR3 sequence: CASSPLPGEKLFF. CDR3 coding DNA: TGTGCCAGCTCACCACTCCCGGGGGAAAAACTGTTTTTT.

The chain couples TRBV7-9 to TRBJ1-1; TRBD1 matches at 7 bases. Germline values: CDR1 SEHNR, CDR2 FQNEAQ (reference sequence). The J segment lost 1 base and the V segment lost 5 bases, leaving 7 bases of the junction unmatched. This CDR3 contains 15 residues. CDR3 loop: CASSPWTGRNTEAFF. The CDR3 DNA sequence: TGTGCCAGCAGCCCGTGGACAGGTCGGAACACTGAAGCTTTCTTT.

CDR3 nucleotide sequence: TGTGCTAGTGGAGATCGGCAATGGGTAGGTACCCCCAGGGAGCAGTTCTTC. Translated: CASGDRQWVGTPREQFF. The chain uses TRBV12-5 and TRBJ2-1; D is ambiguous. The CDR3 totals 17 residues. CDR1 and CDR2 (germline): LGHNT, FRNRAP. The V gene lost 6 bases and the J gene lost 10 bases, with 28 bases spanning the gap.

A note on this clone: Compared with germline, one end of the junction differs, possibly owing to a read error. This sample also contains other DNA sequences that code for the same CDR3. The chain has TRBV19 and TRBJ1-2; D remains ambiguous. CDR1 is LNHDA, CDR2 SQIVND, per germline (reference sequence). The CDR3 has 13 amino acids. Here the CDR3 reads CASSIAVNYGYTF. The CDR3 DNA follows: TGTGCCAGCAGTATCGCAGTTAACTATGGCTACACCTTC.

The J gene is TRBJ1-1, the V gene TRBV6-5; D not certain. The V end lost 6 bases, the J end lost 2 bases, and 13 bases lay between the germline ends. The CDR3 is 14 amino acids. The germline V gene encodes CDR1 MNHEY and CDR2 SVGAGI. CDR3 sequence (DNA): TGTGCCAGCAGCTTGATCGGCGGTAACACTGAAGCTTTCTTT. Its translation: CASSLIGGNTEAFF.

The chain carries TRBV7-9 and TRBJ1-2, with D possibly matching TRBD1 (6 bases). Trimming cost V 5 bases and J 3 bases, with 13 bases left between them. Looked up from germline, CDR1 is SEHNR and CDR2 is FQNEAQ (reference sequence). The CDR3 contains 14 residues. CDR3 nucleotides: TGTGCCAGCAGCCTGGGGGGGCTGGACTATGGCTACACCTTC. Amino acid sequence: CASSLGGLDYGYTF.

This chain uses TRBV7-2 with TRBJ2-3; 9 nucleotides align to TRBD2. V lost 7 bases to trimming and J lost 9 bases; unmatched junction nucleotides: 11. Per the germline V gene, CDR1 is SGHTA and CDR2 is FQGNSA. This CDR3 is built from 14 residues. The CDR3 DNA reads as TGTGCCAGCAATAGCGGGGGCTCCGCGGGGACGCAGTATTTT. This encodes CASNSGGSAGTQYF.

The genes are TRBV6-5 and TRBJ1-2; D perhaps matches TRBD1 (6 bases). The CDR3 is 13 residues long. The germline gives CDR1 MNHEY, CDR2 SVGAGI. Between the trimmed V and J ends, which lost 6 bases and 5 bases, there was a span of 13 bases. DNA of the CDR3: TGTGCCAGCAGCCCGGGGGGGCAGTATGGCTACACCTTC. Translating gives CASSPGGQYGYTF.

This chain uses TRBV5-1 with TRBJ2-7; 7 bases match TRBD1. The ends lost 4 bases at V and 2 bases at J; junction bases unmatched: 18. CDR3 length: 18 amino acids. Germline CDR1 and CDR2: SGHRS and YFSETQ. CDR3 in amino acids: CASSLVPGQSRGPYEQYF. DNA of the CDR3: TGCGCCAGCAGCCTCGTCCCGGGACAGTCTCGGGGCCCCTACGAGCAGTACTTC.

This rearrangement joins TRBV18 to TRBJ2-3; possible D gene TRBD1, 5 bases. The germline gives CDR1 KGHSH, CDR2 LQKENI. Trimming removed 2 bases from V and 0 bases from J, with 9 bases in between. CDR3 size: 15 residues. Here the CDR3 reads CASSPTGTSTDTQYF. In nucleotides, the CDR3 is TGTGCCAGCTCACCAACAGGTACTAGCACAGATACGCAGTATTTT.

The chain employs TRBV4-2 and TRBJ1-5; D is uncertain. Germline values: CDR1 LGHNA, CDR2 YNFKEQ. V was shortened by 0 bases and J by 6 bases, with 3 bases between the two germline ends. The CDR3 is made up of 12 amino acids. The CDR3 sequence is CASSQDLQPQHF. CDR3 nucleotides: TGTGCCAGCAGCCAAGATCTTCAGCCCCAGCATTTT.

CDR3 nucleotide sequence: TGTGCCAGCAGCTTGGGTCGACTAGCGGGGGGGCTCGGGTCCTACAATGAGCAGTTCTTC. It encodes CASSLGRLAGGLGSYNEQFF. This chain joins TRBV5-5 and TRBJ2-1, with 14 bases matching TRBD2. Germline V lookup: CDR1 SGHKS, CDR2 YYEKEE (reference sequence). J gave up 1 base and V 0 bases, and 9 bases lay outside the gene matches. The length of the CDR3 is 20 residues.